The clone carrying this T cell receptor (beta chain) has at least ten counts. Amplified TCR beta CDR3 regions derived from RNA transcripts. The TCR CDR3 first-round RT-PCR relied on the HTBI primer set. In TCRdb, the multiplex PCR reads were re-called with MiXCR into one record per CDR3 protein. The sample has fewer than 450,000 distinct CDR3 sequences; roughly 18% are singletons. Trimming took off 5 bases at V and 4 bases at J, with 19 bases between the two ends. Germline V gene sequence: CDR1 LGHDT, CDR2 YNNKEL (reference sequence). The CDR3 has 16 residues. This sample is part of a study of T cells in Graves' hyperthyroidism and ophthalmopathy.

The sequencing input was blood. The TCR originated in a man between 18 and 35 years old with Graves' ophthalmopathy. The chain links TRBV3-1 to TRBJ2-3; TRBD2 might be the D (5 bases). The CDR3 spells CASSGRLEAGADTQYF. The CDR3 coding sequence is TGTGCCAGCAGCGGCCGTCTAGAGGCCGGGGCAGATACGCAGTATTTT.